This TCR beta chain was found in a study of shared clonotypes between healthy human individuals. Method: immunoSEQ multiplex PCR; TCRdb's copy keeps in-frame clones and lacks some. The sample shows 550,000 to 700,000 clones, around three quarters of them seen only once. V gave up 4 bases and J gave up 1 base; unmatched junction bases: 6. This CDR3 is 16 amino acids long. Germline loops: CDR1 MGHRA, CDR2 YSYEKL. A few counts support this clone. The receptor was isolated from a woman aged 25 to 39 in good health. The sample taken for sequencing was memory CD4+ T cells sorted from blood. Subset specified: CD45RA-negative fraction. The chain recombines TRBV4-1 with TRBJ1-4; 7 bases line up with TRBD1. CDR3 loop: CASSPGTDRTNEKLFF. CDR3 bases: TGCGCCAGCAGCCCGGGGACAGACAGAACTAATGAAAAACTGTTTTTT.